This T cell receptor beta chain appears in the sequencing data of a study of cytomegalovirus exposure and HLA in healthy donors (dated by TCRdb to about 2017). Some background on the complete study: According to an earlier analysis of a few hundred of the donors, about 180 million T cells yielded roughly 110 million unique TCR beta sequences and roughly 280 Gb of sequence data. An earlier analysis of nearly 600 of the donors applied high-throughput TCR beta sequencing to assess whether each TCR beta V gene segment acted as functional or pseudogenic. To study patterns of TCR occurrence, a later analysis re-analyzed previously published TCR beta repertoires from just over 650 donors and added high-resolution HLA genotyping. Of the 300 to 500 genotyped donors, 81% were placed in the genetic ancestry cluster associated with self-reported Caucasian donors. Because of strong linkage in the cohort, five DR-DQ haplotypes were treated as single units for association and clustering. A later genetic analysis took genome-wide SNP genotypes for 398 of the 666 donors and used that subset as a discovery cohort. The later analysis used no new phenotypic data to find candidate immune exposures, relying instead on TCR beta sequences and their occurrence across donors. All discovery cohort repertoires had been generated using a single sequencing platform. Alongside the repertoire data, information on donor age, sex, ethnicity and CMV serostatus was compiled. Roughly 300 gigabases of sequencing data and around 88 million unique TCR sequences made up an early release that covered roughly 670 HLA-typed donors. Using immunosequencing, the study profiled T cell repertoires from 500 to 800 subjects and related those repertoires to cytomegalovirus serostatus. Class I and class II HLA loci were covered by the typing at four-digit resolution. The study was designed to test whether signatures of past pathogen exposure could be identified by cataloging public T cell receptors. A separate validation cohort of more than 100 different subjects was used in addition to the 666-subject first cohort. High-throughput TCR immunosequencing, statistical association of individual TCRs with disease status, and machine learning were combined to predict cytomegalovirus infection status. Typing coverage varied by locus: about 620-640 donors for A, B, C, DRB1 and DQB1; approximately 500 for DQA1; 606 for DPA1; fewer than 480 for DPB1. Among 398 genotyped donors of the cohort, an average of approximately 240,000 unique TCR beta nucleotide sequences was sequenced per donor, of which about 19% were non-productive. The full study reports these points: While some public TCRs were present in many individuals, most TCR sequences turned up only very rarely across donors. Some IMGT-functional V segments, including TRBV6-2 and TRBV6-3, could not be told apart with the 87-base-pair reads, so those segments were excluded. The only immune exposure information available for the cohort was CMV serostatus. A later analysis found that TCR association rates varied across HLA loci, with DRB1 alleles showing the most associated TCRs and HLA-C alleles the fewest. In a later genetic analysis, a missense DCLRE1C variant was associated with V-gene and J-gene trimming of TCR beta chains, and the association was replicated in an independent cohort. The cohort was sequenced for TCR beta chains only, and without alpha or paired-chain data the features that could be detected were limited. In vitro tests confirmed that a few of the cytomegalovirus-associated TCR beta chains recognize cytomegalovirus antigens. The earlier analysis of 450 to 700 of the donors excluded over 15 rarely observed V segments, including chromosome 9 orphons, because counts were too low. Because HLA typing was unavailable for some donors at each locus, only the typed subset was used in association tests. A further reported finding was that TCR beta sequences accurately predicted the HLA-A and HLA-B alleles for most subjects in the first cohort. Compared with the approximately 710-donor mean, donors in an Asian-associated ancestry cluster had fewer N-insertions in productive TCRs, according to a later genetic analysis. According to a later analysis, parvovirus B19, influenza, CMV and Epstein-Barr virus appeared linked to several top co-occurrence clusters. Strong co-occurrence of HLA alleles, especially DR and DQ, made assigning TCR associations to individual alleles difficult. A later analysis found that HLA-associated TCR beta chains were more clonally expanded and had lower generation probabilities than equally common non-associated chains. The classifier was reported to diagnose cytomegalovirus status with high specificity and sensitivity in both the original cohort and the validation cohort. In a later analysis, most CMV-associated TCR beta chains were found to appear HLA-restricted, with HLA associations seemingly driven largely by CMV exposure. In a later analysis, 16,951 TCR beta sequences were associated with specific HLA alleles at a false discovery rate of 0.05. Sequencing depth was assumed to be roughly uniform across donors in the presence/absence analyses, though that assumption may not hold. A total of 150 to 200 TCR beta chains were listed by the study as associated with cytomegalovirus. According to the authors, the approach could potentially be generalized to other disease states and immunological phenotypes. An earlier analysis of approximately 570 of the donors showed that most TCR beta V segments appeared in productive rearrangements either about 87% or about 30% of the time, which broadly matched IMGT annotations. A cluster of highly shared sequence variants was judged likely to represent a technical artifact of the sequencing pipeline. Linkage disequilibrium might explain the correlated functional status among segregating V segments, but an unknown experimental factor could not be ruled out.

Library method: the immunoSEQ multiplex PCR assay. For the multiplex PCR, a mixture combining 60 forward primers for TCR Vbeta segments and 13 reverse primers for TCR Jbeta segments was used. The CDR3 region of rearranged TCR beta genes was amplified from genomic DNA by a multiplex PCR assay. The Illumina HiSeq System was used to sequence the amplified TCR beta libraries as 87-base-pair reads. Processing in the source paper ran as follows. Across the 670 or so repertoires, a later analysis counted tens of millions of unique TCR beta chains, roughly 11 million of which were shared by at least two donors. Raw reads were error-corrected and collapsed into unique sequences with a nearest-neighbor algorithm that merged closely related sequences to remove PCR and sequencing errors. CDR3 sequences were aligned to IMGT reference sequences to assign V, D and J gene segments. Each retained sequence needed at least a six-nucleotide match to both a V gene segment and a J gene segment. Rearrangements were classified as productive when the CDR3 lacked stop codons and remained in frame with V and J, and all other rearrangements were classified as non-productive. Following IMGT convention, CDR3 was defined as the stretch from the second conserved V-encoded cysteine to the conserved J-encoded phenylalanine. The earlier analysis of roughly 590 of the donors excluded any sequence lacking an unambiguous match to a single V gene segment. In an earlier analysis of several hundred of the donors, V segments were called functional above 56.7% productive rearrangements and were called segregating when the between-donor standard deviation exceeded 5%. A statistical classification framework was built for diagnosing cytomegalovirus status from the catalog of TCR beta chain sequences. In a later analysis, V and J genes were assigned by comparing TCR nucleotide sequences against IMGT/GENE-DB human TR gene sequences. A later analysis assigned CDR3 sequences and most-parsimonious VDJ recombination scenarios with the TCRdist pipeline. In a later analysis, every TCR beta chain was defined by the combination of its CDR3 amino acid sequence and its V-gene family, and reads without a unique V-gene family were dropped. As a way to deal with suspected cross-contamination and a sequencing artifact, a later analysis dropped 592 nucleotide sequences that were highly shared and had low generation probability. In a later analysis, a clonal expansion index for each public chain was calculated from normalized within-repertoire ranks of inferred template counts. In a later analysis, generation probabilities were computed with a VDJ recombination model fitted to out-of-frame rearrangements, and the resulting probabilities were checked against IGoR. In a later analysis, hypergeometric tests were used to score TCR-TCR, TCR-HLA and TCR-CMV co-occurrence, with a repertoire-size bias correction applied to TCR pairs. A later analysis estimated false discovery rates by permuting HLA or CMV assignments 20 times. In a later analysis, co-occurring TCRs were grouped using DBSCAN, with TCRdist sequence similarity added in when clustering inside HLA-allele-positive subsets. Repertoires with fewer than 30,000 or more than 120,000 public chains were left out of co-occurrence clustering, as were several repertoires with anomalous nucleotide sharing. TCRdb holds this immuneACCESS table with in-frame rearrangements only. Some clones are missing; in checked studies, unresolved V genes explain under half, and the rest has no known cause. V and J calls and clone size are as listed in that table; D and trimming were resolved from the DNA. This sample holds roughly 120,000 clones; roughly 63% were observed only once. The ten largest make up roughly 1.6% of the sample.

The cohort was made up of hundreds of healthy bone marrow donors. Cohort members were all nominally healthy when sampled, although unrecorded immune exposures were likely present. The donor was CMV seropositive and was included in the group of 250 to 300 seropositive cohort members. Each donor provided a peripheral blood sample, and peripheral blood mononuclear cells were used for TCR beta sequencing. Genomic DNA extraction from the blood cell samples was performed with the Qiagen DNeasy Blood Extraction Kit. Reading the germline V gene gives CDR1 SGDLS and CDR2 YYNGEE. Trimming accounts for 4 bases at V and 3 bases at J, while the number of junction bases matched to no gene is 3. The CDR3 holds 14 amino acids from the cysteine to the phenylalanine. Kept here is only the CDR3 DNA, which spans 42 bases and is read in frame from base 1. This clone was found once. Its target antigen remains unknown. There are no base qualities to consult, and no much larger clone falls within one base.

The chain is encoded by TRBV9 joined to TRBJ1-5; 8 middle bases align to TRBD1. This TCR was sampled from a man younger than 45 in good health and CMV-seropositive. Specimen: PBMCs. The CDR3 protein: CASSQGADNQPQHF. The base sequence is TGTGCCAGCAGCCAGGGGGCGGACAATCAGCCCCAGCATTTT.